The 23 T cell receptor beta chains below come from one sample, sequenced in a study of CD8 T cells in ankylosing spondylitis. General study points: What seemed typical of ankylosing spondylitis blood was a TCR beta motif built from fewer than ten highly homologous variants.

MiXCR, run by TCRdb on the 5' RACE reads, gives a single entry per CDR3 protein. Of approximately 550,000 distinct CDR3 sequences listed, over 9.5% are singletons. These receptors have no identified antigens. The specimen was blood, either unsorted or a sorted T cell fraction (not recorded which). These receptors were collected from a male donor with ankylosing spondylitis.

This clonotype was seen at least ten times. The CDR3 loop is CASTLGGEQYV. CDR3 coding DNA: TGTGCCAGCACCCTGGGGGGCGAGCAGTACGTC. The chain has TRBV12-3 or TRBV12-4 and TRBJ2-7; D possibly corresponds to TRBD2 (6 bases). V was shortened by 7 bases and J by 6 bases, with 10 bases between the two germline ends. This CDR3 region has 11 residues.

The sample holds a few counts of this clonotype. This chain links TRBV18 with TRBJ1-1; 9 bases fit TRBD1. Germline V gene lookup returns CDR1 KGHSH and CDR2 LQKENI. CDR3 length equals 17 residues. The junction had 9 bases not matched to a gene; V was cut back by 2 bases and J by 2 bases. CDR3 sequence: CASSPERLDRGNTEAFF. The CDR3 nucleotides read TGTGCCAGCTCACCAGAGCGTTTGGACAGGGGTAACACTGAAGCTTTCTTT.

CDR3 residues: CASREQGGFDYGYTF. The CDR3 nucleotides are TGTGCCAGCAGAGAACAGGGGGGGTTTGACTATGGCTACACCTTC. The gene calls are TRBV6-1 and TRBJ1-2; 8 bases are a match to TRBD1. Germline V gene data show CDR1 as MNHNS and CDR2 as SASEGT. J gave up 3 bases and V 6 bases, and 9 bases lay outside the gene matches. The CDR3 totals 15 residues.

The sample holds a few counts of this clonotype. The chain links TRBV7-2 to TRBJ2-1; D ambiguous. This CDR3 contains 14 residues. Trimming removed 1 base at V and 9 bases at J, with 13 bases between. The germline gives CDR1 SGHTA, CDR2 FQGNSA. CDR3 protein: CASSLDVGSSEQFF. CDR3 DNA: TGTGCCAGCAGCTTAGATGTGGGTTCGAGTGAGCAGTTCTTC. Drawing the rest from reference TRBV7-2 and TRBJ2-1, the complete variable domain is GAGVSQSPSNKVTEKGKDVELRCDPISGHTALYWYRQSLGQGLEFLIYFQGNSAPDKSGLPSDRFSAERTGGSVSTLTIQRTQQEDSAVYLCASSLDVGSSEQFFGPGTRLTVL.

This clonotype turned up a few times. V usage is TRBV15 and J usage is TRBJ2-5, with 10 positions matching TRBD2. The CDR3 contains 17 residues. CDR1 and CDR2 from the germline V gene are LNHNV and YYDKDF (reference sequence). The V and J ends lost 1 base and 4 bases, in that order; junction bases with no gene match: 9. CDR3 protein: CATSRGIQREGRETQYF. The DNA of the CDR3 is TGTGCCACCAGCAGAGGGATCCAGCGGGAGGGCCGAGAGACCCAGTACTTC.

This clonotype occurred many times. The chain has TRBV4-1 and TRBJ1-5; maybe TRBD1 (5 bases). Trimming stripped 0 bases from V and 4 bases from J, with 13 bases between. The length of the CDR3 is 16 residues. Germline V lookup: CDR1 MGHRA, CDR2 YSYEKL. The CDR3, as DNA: TGCGCCAGCAGCCAAGATGGGGGTTTAGGAAATCAGCCCCAGCATTTT. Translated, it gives CASSQDGGLGNQPQHF.

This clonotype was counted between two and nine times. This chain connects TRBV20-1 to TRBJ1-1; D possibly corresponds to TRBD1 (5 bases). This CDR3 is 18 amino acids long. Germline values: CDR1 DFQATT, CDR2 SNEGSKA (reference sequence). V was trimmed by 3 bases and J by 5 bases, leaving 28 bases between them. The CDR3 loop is CSASRGALVGGVGTEAFF. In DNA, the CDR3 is TGCAGTGCTAGTCGGGGCGCCCTTGTCGGGGGAGTGGGGACTGAAGCTTTCTTT.

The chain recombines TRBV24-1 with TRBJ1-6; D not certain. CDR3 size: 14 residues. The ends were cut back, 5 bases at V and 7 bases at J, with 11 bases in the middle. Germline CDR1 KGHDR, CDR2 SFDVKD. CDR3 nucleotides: TGTGCCACCAGTGGAGATTTGGACAATTCACCCCTCCACTTT. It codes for CATSGDLDNSPLHF.

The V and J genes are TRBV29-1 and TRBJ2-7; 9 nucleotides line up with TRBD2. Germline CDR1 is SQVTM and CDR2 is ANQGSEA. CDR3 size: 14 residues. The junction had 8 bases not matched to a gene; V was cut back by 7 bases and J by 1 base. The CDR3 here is CSARGSGSSYEQYF. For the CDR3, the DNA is TGCAGCGCTAGGGGTAGCGGGAGTTCCTACGAGCAGTACTTC.

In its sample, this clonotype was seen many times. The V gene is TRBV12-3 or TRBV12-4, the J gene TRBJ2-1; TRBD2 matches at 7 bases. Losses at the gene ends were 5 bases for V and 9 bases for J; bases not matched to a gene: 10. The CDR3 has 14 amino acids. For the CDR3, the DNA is TGTGCCAGCAGTCCCTTGACTAGCTTCGGTGAGCAGTTCTTC. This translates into CASSPLTSFGEQFF.

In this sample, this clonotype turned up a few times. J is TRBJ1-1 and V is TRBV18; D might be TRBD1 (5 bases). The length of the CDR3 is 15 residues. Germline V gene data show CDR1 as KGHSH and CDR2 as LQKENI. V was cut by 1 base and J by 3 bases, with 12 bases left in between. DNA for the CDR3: TGTGCCAGCTCACCACGGATGTTGGGGGACACTGAAGCTTTCTTT. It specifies CASSPRMLGDTEAFF.

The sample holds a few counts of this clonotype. The CDR3 sequence: CASRARGGLTYEQYV. CDR3 nucleotides: TGTGCCAGCAGGGCCAGGGGGGGACTTACCTACGAGCAGTACGTC. The chain recombines TRBV5-6 with TRBJ2-7, with D possibly being TRBD1 or TRBD2 (7 bases each). The CDR3 sequence is 15 residues long. The V end lost 5 bases, the J end lost 2 bases, and 17 bases lay between the germline ends. Germline-derived CDR1 and CDR2 are SGHDT and YYEEEE.

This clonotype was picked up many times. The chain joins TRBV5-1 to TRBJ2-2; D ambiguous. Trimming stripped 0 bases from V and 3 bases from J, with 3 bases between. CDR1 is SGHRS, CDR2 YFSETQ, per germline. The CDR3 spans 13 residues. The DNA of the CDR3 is TGCGCCAGCAGCTTGGCGGACACCGGGGAGCTGTTTTTT. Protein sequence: CASSLADTGELFF.

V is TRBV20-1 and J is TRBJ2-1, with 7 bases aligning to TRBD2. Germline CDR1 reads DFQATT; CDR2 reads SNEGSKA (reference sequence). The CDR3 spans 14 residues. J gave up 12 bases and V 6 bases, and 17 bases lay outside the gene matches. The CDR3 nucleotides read TGCAGTGCCGAAACTAGTGGGAGGGCCGCTGCGCAGTTCTTC. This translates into CSAETSGRAAAQFF.

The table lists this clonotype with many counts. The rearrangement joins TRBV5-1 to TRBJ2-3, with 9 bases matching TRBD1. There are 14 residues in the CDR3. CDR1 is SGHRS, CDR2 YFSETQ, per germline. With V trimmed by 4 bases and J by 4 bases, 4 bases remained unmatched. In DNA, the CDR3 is TGCGCCAGCAGCATAGGACAGGGGCCAGATACGCAGTATTTT. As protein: CASSIGQGPDTQYF.

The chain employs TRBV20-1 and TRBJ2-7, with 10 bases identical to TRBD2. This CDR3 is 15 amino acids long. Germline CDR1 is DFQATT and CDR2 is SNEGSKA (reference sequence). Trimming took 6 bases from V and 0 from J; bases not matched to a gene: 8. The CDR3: CSAYYSGRASYEQYF. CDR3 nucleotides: TGCAGTGCCTACTACAGCGGGAGGGCCTCCTACGAGCAGTACTTC.

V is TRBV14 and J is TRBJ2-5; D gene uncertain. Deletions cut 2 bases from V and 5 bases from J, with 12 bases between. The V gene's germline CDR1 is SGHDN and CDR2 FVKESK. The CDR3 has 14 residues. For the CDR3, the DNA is TGTGCCAGCAGCCAATTCAATGTCGTTGAGACCCAGTACTTC. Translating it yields CASSQFNVVETQYF.

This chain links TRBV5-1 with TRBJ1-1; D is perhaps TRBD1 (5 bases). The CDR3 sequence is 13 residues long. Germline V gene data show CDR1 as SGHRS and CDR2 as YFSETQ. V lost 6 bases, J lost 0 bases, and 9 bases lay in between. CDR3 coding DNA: TGCGCCAGCACCAGGGAATTGAACACTGAAGCTTTCTTT. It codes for CASTRELNTEAFF.

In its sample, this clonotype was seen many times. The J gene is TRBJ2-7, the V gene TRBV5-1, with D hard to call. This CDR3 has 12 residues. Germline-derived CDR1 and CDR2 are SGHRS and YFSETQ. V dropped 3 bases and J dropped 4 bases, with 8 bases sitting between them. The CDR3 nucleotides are TGCGCCAGCAGCTCGTCGGATTACGAGCAGTACTTC. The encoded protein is CASSSSDYEQYF.

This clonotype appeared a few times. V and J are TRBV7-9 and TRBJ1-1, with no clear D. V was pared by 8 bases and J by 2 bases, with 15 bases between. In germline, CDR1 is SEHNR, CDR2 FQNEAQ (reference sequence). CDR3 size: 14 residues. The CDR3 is CASQLSTFNTEAFF. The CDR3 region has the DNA TGTGCCAGCCAACTGAGTACGTTCAACACTGAAGCTTTCTTT.

The CDR3: CASSQDPPQGPYNEQFF. CDR3 DNA: TGTGCCAGCAGCCAAGATCCACCACAGGGGCCCTACAATGAGCAGTTCTTC. This chain uses TRBV4-2 with TRBJ2-1, with 7 bases fitting TRBD1. This CDR3 spans 17 amino acids. In germline, CDR1 is LGHNA, CDR2 YNFKEQ. V trimming: 0 bases; J trimming: 2 bases; junction bases outside the gene matches: 7.

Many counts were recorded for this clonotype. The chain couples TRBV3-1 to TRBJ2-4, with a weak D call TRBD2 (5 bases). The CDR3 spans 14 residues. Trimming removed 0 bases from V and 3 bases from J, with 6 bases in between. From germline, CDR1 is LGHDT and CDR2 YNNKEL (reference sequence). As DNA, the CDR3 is TGTGCCAGCAGCCAAGAGGGAGTCAAAAACATTCAGTACTTC. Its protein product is CASSQEGVKNIQYF.

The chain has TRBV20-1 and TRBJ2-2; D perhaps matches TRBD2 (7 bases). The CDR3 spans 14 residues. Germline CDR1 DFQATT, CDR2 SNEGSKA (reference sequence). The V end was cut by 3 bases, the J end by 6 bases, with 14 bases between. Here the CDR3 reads CSARGWEGAGELFF. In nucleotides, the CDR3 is TGCAGTGCTAGGGGCTGGGAGGGGGCCGGGGAGCTGTTTTTT.